Given below is one T cell receptor beta chain in context. Its antigen is currently unknown. This entry is derived from a study of T cell responses to AZD1222 COVID-19 vaccine. Study information: Recipients boosted at about 4 weeks or about 12 weeks are pooled.

Study-level findings and limits: Females outnumbered males among donors, who were mostly white British; clonal diversity was possibly underestimated.

The V end lost 5 bases, the J end lost 2 bases, and 16 bases lay between the germline ends. Germline V gene sequence: CDR1 SGHVS, CDR2 FQNEAQ. The CDR3 is made up of 16 amino acids. Clones were sequenced by immunoSEQ multiplex PCR, and TCRdb holds only the in-frame ones, with some missing. The sample includes 150,000 to 200,000 clones, 90% to 95% of them seen just once. The V and J genes are TRBV7-8 and TRBJ1-5; D might be TRBD1 (6 bases). The specimen was peripheral blood, collected on day 0 of AZD1222 vaccination. This TCR derives from an adult in good health. In nucleotides, the CDR3 is TGTGCCAGCAGCCGGACAGCTCTTATTGGCAATCAGCCCCAGCATTTT. Its protein product is CASSRTALIGNQPQHF.